This TCR beta chain originates from a study of shared clonotypes between healthy human individuals. CD45RO negativity and positive selection for CCR7 defined naive CD8 cells, a population that excluded terminally differentiated effector memory CD45RA+ cells. CDR3 length: 15 amino acids. Trimming stripped 2 bases from V and 3 bases from J, with 13 bases between. Germline V lookup: CDR1 PRHDT, CDR2 FYEKMQ (reference sequence). Using immunoSEQ multiplex PCR, the repertoire was profiled, and TCRdb retains in-frame clones only, with some absent. The sample records more than 2 million clones, roughly 95% being singletons.

This clonotype was sampled from a man younger than 30 in good health. Some clones in this sample may be carry-over from other donors' samples. Source material: naive CD8+ T cells from PBMCs. V gene TRBV13 combines with J gene TRBJ2-5; no definite D call. CDR3 region: CASSLLMADKETQYF. The DNA for the CDR3 is TGTGCCAGCAGCTTACTAATGGCAGATAAAGAGACCCAGTACTTC.